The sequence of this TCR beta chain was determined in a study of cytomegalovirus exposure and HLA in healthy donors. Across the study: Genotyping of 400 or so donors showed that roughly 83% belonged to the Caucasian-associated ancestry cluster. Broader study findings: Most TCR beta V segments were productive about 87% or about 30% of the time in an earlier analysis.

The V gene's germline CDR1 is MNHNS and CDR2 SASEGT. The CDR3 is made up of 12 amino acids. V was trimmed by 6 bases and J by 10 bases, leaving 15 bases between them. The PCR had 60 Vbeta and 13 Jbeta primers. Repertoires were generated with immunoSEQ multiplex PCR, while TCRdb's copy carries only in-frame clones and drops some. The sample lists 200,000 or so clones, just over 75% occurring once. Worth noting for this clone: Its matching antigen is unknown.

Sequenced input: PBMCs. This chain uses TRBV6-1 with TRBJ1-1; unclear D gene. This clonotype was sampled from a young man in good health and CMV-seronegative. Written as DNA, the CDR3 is TGTGCCAGCAGGGAGCCTCGTCTGGGAGCTTTCTTT. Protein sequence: CASREPRLGAFF.